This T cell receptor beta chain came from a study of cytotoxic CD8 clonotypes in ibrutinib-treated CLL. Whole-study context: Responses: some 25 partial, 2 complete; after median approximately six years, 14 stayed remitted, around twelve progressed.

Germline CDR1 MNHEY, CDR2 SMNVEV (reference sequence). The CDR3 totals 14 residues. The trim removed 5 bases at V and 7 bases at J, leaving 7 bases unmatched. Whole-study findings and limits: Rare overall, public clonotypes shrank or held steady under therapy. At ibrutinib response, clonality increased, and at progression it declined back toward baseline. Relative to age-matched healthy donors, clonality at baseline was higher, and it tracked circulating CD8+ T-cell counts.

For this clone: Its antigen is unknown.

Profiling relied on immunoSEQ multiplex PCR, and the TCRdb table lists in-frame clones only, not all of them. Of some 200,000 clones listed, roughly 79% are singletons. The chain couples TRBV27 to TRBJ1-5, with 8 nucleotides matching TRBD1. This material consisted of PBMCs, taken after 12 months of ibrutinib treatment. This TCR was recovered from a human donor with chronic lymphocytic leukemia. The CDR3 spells CASSPARGLQPQHF. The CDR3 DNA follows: TGTGCCAGCAGTCCAGCCAGGGGGCTGCAGCCCCAGCATTTT.